The T cell receptor (beta chain) described here comes from a study of T cell changes during pregnancy in multiple sclerosis. This clone was seen a handful of times. TCRdb's table, derived via immunoSEQ multiplex PCR, lists solely in-frame clones and lacks some. The sample records 90,000 to 100,000 clones, over 80% being singletons. The CDR3 length is 14 residues. Trimming took off 0 bases at V and 6 bases at J, with 7 bases between the two ends. Germline lookup yields CDR1 SGHKS and CDR2 YYEKEE (reference sequence). This TCR came from a female donor with multiple sclerosis, enrolled in a pregnancy study. Sequencing used peripheral blood, obtained in the first trimester of pregnancy. The chain has TRBV5-5 and TRBJ1-6; weak D call: TRBD1 (6 bases). In DNA, the CDR3 is TGTGCCAGCAGCTTGGGACAGGTTAATTCACCCCTCCACTTT. Residues: CASSLGQVNSPLHF.